The present entry profiles one T cell receptor (beta chain) with its context. Germline values: CDR1 SGHRS, CDR2 YFSETQ. The CDR3 contains 16 residues. The trim removed 1 base at V and 0 bases at J, leaving 3 bases unmatched. The data were taken from a study of blood T cell repertoires in COVID-19. As originally analysed: Estimation of nucleated cell counts was performed using reference gene primer amplification. TCRdb's table, derived via immunoSEQ multiplex PCR, lists solely in-frame clones and lacks some. The DNA gave D and trimming, while V, J and clone size come from that table. The table includes under 200,000 clones, approximately 86% detected once. Recruitment covered about two dozen US areas and drew participants whose ages spanned about 18 to 90 years. Recovered status in Cohort 3 required two negative PCRs, clearance, or symptom resolution.

The sequence was obtained from a man aged 55 to 70 who had recovered from COVID-19. The sequenced sample was PBMCs or T cells enriched from blood (not recorded which). The chain couples TRBV5-1 to TRBJ2-1; 8 bases agree with TRBD2. The CDR3 loop reads CASSLRAGGSYNEQFF. The CDR3 region has the DNA TGCGCCAGCAGCTTGAGGGCGGGGGGCTCCTACAATGAGCAGTTCTTC.